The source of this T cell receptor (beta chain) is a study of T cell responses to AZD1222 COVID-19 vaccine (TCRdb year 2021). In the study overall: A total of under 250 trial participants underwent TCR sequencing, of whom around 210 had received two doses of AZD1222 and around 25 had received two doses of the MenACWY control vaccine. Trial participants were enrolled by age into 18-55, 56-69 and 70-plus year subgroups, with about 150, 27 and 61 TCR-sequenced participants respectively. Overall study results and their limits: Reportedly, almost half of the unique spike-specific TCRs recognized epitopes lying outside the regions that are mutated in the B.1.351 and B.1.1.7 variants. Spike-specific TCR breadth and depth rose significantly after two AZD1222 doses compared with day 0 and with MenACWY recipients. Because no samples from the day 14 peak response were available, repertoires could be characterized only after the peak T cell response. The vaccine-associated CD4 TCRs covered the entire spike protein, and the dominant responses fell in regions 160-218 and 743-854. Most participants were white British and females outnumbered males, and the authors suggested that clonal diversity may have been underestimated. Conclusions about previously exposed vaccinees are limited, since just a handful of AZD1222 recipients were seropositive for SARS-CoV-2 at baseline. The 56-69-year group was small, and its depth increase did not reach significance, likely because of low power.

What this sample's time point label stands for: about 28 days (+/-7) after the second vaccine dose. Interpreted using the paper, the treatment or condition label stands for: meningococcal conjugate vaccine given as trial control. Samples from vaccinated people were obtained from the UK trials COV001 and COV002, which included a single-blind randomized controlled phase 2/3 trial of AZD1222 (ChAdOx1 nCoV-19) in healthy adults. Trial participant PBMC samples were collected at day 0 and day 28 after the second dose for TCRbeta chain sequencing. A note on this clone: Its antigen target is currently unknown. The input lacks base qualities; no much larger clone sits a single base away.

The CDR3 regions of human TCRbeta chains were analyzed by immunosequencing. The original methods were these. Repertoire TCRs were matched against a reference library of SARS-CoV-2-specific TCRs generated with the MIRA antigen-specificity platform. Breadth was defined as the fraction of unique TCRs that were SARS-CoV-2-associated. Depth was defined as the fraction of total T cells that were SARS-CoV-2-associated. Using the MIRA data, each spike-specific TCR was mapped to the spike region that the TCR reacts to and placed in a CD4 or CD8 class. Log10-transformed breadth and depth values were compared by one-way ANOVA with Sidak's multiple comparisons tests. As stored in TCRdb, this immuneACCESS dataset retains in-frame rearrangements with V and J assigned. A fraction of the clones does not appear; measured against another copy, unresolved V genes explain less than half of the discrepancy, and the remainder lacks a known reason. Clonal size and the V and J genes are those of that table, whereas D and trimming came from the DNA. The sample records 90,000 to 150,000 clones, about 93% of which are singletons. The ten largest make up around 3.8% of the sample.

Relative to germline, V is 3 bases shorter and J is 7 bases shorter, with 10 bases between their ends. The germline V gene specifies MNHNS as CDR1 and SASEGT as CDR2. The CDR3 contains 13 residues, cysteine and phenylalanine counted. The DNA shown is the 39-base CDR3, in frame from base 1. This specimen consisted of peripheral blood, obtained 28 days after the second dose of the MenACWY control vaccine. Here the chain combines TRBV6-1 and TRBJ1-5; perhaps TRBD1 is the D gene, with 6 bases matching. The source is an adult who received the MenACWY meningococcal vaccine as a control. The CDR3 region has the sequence CASSDRGAQPQHF. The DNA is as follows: TGTGCCAGCAGTGACCGGGGGGCCCAGCCCCAGCATTTT.